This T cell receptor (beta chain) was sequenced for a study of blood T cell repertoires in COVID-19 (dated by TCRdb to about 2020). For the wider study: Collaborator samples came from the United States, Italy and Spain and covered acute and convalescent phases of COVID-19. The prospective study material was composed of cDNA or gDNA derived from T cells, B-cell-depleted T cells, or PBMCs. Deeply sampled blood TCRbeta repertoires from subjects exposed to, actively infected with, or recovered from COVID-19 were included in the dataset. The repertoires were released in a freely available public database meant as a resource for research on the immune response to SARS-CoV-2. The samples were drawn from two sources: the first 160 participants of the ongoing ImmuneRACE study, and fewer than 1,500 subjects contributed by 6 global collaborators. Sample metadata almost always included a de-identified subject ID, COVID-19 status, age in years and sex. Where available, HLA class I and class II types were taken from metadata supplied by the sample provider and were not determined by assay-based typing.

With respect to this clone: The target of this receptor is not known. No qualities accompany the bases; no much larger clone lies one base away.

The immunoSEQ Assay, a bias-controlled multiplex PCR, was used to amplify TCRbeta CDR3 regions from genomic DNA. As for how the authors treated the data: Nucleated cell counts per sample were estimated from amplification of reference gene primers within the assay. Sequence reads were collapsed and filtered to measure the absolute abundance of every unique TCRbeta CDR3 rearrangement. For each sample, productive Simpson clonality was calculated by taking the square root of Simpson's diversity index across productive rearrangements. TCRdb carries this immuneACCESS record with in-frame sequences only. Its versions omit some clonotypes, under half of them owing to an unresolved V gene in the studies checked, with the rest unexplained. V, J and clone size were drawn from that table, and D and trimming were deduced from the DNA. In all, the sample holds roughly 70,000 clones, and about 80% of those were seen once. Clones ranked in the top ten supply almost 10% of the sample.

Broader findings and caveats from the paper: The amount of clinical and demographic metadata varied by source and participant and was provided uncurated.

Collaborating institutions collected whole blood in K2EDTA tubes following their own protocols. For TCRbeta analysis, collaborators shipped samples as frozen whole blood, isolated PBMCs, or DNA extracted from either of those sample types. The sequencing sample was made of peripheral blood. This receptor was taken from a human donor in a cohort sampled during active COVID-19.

The CDR3 reads CASRTVFGGELFF. DNA sequence: TGTGCCAGCCGGACTGTCTTCGGGGGGGAGCTGTTTTTT. The chain was built from TRBV19 and TRBJ2-2; a weak D assignment points to TRBD2 (5 bases agree). V is clipped by 9 bases and J by 8 bases, and the sequence between their germline boundaries is 16 bases long. The germline V gene (reference sequence) gives CDR1 as LNHDA and CDR2 as SQIVND. Counted from cysteine to phenylalanine, this CDR3 has 13 amino acids. The retained sequence is limited to the CDR3, 39 bases, with the frame set at the first base.